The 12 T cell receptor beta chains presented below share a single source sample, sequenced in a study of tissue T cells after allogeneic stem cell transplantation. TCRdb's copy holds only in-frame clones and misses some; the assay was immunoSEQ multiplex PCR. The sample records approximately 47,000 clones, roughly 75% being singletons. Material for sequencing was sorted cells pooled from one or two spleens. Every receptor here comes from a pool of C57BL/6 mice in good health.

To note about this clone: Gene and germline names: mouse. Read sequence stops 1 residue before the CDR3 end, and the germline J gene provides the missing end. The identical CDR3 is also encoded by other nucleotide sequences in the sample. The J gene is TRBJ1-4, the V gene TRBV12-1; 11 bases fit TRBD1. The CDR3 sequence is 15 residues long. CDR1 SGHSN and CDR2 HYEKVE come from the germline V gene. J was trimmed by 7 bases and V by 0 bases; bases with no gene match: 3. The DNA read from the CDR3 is TGTGCCAGCTCTCTCGGACAGGGGGCGGGCGAAAGATTATTT. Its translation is CASSLGQGAGERLF. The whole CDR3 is CASSLGQGAGERLFF. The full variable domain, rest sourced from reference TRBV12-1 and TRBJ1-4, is DSGVVQSPRHIIKEKGGRSVLTCIPISGHSNVVWYQQTLGKELKFLIQHYEKVERDKGFLPSRFSVQQFDDYHSEMNMSALELEDSAMYFCASSLGQGAGERLFFGHGTKLSVL.

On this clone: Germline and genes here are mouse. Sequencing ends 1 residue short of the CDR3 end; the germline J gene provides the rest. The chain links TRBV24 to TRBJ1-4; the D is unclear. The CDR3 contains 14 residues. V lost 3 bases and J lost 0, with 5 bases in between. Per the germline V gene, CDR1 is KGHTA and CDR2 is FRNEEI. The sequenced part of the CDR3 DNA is TGTGCCAGCAGTCTCGGGTTTTCCAACGAAAGATTATTT. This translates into CASSLGFSNERLF. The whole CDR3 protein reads CASSLGFSNERLFF.

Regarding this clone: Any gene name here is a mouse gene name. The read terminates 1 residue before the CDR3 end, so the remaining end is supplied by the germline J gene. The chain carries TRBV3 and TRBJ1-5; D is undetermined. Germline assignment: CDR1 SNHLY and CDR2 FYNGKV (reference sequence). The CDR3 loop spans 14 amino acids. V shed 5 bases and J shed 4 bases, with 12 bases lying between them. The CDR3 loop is CASSPPGGNQAPLF. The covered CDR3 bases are TGTGCCAGCAGCCCCCCGGGAGGGAACCAGGCTCCGCTT.

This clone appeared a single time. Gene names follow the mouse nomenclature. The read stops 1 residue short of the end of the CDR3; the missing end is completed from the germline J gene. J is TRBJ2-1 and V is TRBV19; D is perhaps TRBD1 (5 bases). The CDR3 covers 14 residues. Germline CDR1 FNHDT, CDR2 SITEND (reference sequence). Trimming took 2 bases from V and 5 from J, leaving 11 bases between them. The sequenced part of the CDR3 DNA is TGTGCCAGCAGTATCGGACAAGGTGATGCTGAGCAGTTC. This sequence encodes CASSIGQGDAEQF. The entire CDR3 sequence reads CASSIGQGDAEQFF. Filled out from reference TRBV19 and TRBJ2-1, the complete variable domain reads GGIITQTPKFLIGQEGQKLTLKCQQNFNHDTMYWYRQDSGKGLRLIYYSITENDLQKGDLSEGYDASREKKSSFSLTVTSAQKNEMAVFLCASSIGQGDAEQFFGPGTRLTVL.

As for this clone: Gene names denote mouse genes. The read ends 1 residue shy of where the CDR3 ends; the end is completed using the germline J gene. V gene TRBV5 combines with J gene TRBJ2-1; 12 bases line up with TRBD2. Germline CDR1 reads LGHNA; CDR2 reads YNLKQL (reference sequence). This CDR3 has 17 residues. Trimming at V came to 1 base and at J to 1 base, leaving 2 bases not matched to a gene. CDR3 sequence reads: CASSQVGLGGNYAEQFF. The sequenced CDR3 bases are TGTGCCAGCAGCCAAGTTGGACTGGGGGGGAACTATGCTGAGCAGTTC.

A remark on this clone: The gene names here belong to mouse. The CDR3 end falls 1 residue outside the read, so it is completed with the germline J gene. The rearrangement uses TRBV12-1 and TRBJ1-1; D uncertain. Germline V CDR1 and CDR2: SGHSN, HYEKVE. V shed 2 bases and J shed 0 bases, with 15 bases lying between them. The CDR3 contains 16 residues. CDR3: CASSPERALANTEVFF. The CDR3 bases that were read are TGTGCCAGCTCTCCCGAGAGGGCCCTTGCAAACACAGAAGTCTTC.

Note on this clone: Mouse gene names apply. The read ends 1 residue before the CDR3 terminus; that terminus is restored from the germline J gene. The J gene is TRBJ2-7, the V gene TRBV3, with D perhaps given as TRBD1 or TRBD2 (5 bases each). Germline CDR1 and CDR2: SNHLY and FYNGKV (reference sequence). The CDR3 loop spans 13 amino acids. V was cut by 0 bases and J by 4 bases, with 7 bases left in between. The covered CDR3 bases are TGTGCCAGCAGCTTAGCGCGGGGGTATGAACAGTAC. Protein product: CASSLARGYEQY. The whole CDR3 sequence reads CASSLARGYEQYF.

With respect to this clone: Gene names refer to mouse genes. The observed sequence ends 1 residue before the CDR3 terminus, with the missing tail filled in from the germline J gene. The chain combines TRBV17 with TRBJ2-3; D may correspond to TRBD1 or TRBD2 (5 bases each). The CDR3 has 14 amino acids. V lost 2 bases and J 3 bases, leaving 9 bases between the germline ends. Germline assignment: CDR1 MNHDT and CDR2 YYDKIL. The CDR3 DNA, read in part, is TGTGCTAGCAGTAGACGGGGGAGAGCAGAAACGCTGTAT. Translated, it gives CASSRRGRAETLY. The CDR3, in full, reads CASSRRGRAETLYF.

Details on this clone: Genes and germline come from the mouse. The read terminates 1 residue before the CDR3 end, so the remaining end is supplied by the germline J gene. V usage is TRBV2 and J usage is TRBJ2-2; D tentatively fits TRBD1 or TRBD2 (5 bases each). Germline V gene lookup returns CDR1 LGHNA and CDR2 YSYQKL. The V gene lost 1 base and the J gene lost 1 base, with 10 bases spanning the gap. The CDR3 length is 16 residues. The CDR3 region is CASSQAGGGNTGQLYF. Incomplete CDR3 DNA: TGTGCCAGCAGCCAAGCCGGCGGGGGAAACACCGGGCAGCTCTAC.

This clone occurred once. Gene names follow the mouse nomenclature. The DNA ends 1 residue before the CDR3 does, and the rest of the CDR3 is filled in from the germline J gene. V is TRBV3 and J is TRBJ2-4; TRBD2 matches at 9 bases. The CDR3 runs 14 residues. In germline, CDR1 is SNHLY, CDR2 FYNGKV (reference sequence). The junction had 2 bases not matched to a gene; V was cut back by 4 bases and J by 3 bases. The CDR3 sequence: CASSSDWGQNTLYF. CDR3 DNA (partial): TGTGCCAGCAGCTCCGACTGGGGGCAAAACACCTTGTAC.

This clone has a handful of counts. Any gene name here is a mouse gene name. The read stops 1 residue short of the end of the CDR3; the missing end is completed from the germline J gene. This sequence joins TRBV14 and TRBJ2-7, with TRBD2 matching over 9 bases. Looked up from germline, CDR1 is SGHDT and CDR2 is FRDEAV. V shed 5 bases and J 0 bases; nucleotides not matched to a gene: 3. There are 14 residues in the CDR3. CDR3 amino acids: CASRELGGSYEQYF. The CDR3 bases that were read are TGTGCCAGCAGAGAACTGGGGGGCTCCTATGAACAGTAC.

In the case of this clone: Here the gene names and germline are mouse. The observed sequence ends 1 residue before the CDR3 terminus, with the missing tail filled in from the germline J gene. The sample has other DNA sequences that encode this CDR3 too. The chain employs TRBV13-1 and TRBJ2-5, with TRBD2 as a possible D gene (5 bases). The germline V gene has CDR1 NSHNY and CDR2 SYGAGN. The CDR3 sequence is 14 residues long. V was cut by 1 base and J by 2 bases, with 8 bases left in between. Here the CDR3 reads CASSDWGGQDTQYF. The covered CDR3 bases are TGTGCCAGCAGTGATTGGGGAGGCCAAGACACCCAGTAC.